This T cell receptor (beta chain) was sequenced for a study of blood T cell repertoires in COVID-19. Study as a whole: Sources were T cells, B-cell-depleted T cells, or PBMCs; the material itself was cDNA or gDNA.

Sequencing used immunoSEQ multiplex PCR; TCRdb keeps in-frame clones, though not all of them. The sample records about 140,000 clones, roughly 86% being singletons. V dropped 6 bases and J dropped 1 base, with 10 bases sitting between them. Per the germline V gene, CDR1 is LGHDT and CDR2 is YNNKEL (reference sequence). This CDR3 comprises 13 residues. Input material: peripheral blood. The receptor was isolated from a human donor in a cohort sampled during active COVID-19. The V and J genes are TRBV3-1 (or the pseudogene TRBV3-2) and TRBJ2-7; D call uncertain. The CDR3 loop reads CASRSTSSYEQYF. The CDR3, as DNA: TGTGCCAGCAGGTCGACATCTTCCTACGAGCAGTACTTC.